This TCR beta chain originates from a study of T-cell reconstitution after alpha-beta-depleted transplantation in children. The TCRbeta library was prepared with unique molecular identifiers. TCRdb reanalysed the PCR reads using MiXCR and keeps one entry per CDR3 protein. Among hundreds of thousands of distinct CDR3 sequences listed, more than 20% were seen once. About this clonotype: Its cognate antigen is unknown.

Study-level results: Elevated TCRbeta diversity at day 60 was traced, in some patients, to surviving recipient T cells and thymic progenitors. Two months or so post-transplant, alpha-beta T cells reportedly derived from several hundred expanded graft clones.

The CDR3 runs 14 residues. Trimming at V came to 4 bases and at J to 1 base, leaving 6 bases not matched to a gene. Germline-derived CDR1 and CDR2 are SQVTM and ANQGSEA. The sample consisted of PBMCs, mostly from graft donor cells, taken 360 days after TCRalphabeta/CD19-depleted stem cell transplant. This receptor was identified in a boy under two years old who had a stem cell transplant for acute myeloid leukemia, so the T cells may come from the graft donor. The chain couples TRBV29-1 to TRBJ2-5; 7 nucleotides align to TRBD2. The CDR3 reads CSVAPSGGQETQYF. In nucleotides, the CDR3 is TGCAGCGTTGCCCCCTCGGGGGGCCAAGAGACCCAGTACTTC.